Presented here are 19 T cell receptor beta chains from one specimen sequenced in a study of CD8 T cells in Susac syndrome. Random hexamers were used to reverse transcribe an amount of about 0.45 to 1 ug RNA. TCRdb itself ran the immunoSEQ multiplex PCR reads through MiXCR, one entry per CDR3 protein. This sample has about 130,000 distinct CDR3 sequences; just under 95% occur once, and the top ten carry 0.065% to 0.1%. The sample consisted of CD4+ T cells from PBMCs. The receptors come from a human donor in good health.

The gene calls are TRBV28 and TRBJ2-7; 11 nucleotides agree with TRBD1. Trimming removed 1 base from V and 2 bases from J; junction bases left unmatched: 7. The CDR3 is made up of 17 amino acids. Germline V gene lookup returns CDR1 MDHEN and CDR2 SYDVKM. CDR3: CASSLFYGGQGAYEQYF. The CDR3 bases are TGTGCCAGCAGTTTATTTTACGGGGGACAGGGGGCCTACGAGCAGTACTTC.

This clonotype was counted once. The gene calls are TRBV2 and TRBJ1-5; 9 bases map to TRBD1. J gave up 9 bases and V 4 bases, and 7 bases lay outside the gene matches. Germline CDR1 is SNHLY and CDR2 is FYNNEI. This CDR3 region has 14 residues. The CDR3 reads CASSGQGDVGPQHF. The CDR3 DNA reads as TGTGCCAGCAGTGGACAGGGGGACGTCGGGCCCCAGCATTTT.

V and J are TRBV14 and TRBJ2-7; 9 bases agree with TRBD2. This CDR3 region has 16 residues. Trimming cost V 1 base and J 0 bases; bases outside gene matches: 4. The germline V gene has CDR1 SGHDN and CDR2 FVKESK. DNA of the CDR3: TGTGCCAGCAGCCAAGGCAGTAGCGGGAGCTCCTACGAGCAGTACTTC. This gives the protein CASSQGSSGSSYEQYF.

This CDR3 is CASRRPGDVQETQYF. CDR3 DNA: TGTGCCAGCAGACGACCCGGGGACGTCCAAGAGACCCAGTACTTC. The chain joins TRBV6-5 to TRBJ2-5; TRBD1 or TRBD2 may be the D gene (5 bases each). With 6 bases removed from V and 1 base from J, the gap between germline ends came to 15 bases. In germline, CDR1 is MNHEY, CDR2 SVGAGI. The CDR3 spans 15 residues.

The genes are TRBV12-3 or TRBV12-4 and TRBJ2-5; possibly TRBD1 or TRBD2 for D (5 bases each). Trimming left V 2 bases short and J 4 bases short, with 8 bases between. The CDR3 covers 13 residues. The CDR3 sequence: CASSLWGSETQYF. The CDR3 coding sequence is TGTGCCAGCAGTTTATGGGGGTCAGAGACCCAGTACTTC.

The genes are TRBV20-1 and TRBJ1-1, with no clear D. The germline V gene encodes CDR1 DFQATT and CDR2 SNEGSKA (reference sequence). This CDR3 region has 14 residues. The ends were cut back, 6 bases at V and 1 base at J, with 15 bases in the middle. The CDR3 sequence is CSAPETDPNTEAFF. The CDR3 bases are TGCAGTGCCCCAGAGACGGACCCGAACACTGAAGCTTTCTTT.

The CDR3 DNA reads TGCGCCAGCAGCTCTGATGGGGTCAGCTCCTACGAGCAGTACTTC. Protein sequence: CASSSDGVSSYEQYF. The genes are TRBV5-1 and TRBJ2-7, with no clear D. Per the germline V gene, CDR1 is SGHRS and CDR2 is YFSETQ. V was pared by 3 bases and J by 0 bases, with 13 bases between. The CDR3 is made up of 15 amino acids.

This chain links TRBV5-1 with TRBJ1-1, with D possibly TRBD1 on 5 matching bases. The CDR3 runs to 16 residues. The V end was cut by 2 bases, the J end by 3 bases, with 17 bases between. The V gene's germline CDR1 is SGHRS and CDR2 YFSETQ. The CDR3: CASSFRTGTDYTEAFF. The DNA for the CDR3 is TGCGCCAGCAGCTTCCGGACCGGGACCGATTACACTGAAGCTTTCTTT.

The CDR3 reads CASSLYGTQETQYF. CDR3 bases: TGCGCCAGCAGCTTGTATGGGACCCAAGAGACCCAGTACTTC. The chain links TRBV5-1 to TRBJ2-5; possibly TRBD1 or TRBD2 for D (5 bases each). Germline V gives CDR1 SGHRS, CDR2 YFSETQ. This CDR3 has 14 residues. Deletions cut 1 base from V and 1 base from J, with 8 bases between.

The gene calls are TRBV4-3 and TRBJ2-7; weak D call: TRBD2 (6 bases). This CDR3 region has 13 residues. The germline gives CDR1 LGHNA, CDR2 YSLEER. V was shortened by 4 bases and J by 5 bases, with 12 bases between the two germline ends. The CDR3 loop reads CASSPSGWDEQYF. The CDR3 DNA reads TGCGCCAGCAGCCCAAGCGGGTGGGACGAGCAGTACTTC.

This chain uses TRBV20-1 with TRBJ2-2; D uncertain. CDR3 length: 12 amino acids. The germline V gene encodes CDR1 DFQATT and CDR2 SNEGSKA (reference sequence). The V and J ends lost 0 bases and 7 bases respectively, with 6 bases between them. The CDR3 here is CSARDLDGELFF. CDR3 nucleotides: TGCAGTGCTAGAGATCTGGACGGGGAGCTGTTTTTT.

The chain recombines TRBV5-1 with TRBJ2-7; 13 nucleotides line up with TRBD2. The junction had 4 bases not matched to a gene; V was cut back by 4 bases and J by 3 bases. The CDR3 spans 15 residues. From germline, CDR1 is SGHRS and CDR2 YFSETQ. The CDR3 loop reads CASSRTSGSNYEQYF. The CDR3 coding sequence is TGCGCCAGCAGCCGGACTAGCGGGAGCAACTACGAGCAGTACTTC.

This CDR3 reads CASSLRGGMGAGELFF. The DNA of the CDR3 is TGTGCCAGCAGCCTTCGGGGTGGTATGGGGGCCGGGGAGCTGTTTTTT. The rearrangement links TRBV4-2 to TRBJ2-2; D tentatively reads TRBD1 or TRBD2 (5 bases each). CDR1 and CDR2 (germline): LGHNA, YNFKEQ. This CDR3 comprises 16 residues. The germline V and J ends were trimmed by 4 bases and 6 bases, with 18 bases remaining between them.

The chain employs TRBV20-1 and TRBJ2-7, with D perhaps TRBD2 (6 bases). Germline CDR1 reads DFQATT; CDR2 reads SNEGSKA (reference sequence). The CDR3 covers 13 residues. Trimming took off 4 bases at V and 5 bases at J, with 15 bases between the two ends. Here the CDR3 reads CSAINPGGNEQYF. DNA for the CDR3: TGCAGTGCTATAAATCCCGGGGGTAACGAGCAGTACTTC.

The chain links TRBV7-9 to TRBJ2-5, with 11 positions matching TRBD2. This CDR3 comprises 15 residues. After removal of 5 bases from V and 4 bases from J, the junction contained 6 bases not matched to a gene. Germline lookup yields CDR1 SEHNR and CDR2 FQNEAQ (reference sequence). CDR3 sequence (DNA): TGTGCCAGCAGCGCCGGGACTAGCGGTTCAGAGACCCAGTACTTC. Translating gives CASSAGTSGSETQYF.

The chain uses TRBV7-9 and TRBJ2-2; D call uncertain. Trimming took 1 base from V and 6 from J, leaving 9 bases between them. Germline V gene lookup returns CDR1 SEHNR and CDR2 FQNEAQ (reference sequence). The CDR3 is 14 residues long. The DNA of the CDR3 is TGTGCCAGCAGCTTAGTCGCTAGTGCCGGGGAGCTGTTTTTT. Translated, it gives CASSLVASAGELFF.

The CDR3 sequence: CASSDVGTMNTEAFF. The CDR3 DNA reads TGTGCCAGCAGTGACGTGGGGACCATGAACACTGAAGCTTTCTTT. This chain links TRBV6-1 with TRBJ1-1; the D gene is possibly TRBD1 (5 bases). CDR3 length equals 15 residues. The V gene lost 3 bases and the J gene lost 0 bases, with 11 bases spanning the gap. Germline CDR1 and CDR2: MNHNS and SASEGT.

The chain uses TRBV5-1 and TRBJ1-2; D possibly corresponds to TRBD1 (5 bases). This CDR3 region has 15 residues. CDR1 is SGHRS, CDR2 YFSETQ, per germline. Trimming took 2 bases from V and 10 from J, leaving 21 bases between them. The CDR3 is CASSFGGQGIGDYTF. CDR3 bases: TGCGCCAGCAGCTTCGGTGGCCAGGGCATTGGAGACTACACCTTC.

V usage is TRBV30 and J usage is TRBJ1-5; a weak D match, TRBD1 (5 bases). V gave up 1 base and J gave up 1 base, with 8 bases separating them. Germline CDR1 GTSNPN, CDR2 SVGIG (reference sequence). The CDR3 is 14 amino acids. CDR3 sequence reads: CAWSGRQSNQPQHF. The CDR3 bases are TGTGCCTGGAGTGGAAGACAGAGCAATCAGCCCCAGCATTTT.